Below, 10 T cell receptor beta chains from the same sample are listed, as sequenced in a study of cytomegalovirus exposure and HLA in healthy donors. The PCR employed 60 Vbeta primers together with 13 Jbeta primers. Repertoires were generated with immunoSEQ multiplex PCR, while TCRdb's copy carries only in-frame clones and drops some. The table has 93,000 or so clones, 60% to 70% seen once. Sequenced input: PBMCs. Receptor source: a woman aged 45-65 years in good health and CMV-seronegative.

The CDR3 reads CASSPPRKRDTQYF. The DNA of the CDR3 is TGTGCCAGCAGCCCACCGCGCAAAAGAGATACGCAGTATTTT. The rearrangement links TRBV7-9 to TRBJ2-3, with unresolved D. CDR1 is SEHNR and CDR2 is FQNEAQ in the germline V gene (reference sequence). V was shortened by 5 bases and J by 5 bases, with 14 bases between the two germline ends. This CDR3 comprises 14 residues.

This chain joins TRBV5-6 and TRBJ2-3; 11 nucleotides agree with TRBD2. This CDR3 contains 17 residues. Germline trimming cut 4 bases from V and 2 bases from J; bases unmatched to any gene: 9. From germline, CDR1 is SGHDT and CDR2 YYEEEE. This CDR3 reads CASSKKTSGAYTDTQYF. The DNA for the CDR3 is TGTGCCAGCAGCAAAAAGACTAGCGGGGCCTACACAGATACGCAGTATTTT.

The V gene is TRBV18, the J gene TRBJ2-5, with 9 positions matching TRBD1. Germline assignment: CDR1 KGHSH and CDR2 LQKENI. J lost 7 bases, V lost 2 bases, and 8 bases had no gene match. The CDR3 has 15 amino acids. The CDR3: CASSPSGTGFLTQYF. The CDR3 region has the DNA TGTGCCAGCTCACCATCCGGGACAGGGTTTTTGACCCAGTACTTC.

In DNA, the CDR3 is TGCGCCAGCAGTGCACTAGCGCTTGACAATGAGCAGTTCTTC. Amino acid sequence: CASSALALDNEQFF. The chain couples TRBV10-2 to TRBJ2-1, with TRBD2 matching over 7 bases. This CDR3 spans 14 amino acids. The J segment lost 5 bases and the V segment lost 4 bases, leaving 5 bases of the junction unmatched. Looked up from germline, CDR1 is WSHSY and CDR2 is SAAADI.

This clone has just a few counts. The chain employs TRBV11-2 and TRBJ2-1, with a possible D match to TRBD1 (5 bases). Trimming removed 5 bases from V and 12 bases from J, with 11 bases in between. The CDR3 contains 11 residues. CDR1 and CDR2 from the germline V gene are SGHAT and FQNNGV. The CDR3 loop reads CASSPSRAQFF. DNA of the CDR3: TGTGCCAGCAGCCCCAGCAGGGCGCAGTTCTTC.

This rearrangement joins TRBV6-5 to TRBJ2-7; TRBD1 aligns across 7 bases. Germline CDR1 is MNHEY and CDR2 is SVGAGI. V lost 2 bases to trimming and J lost 3 bases; unmatched junction nucleotides: 4. There are 14 residues in the CDR3. The CDR3 here is CASSYGQEDYEQYF. As DNA, the CDR3 is TGTGCCAGCAGTTACGGACAGGAGGACTACGAGCAGTACTTC.

The CDR3 bases are TGTGCCAGCAGGAGACAGAGCTCCTACGAGCAGTACTTC. Translation: CASRRQSSYEQYF. V usage is TRBV6-5 and J usage is TRBJ2-5; maybe TRBD1 (5 bases). TRBJ2-7 explains the end of the DNA better; the J call may be wrong. The CDR3 loop spans 13 amino acids. CDR1 is MNHEY and CDR2 is SVGAGI in the germline V gene.

This chain links TRBV6-5 with TRBJ1-4; 8 bases match TRBD1. J was trimmed by 7 bases and V by 6 bases; bases with no gene match: 7. The germline gives CDR1 MNHEY, CDR2 SVGAGI. CDR3 length: 14 residues. CDR3 loop: CASSGAGGVEKLFF. The CDR3 bases are TGTGCCAGCAGCGGAGCAGGGGGCGTTGAAAAACTGTTTTTT.

V is TRBV5-6 and J is TRBJ2-6; D ambiguous. The V end was cut by 4 bases, the J end by 5 bases, with 16 bases between. Per germline, CDR1 SGHDT and CDR2 YYEEEE. This CDR3 is 16 amino acids long. CDR3 protein: CASSSTADLWANVLTF. CDR3 bases: TGTGCCAGCAGCAGCACAGCTGACCTGTGGGCCAACGTCCTGACTTTC.

This clone has just one count. The rearrangement joins TRBV27 to TRBJ2-4; 7 bases are shared with TRBD2. The CDR3 spans 11 residues. Germline V gene lookup returns CDR1 MNHEY and CDR2 SMNVEV (reference sequence). Trimming at V came to 8 bases and at J to 9 bases, leaving 4 bases not matched to a gene. CDR3 bases: TGTGCCAGCGGGAGGGTGGGCATTCAGTACTTC. This gives the protein CASGRVGIQYF.